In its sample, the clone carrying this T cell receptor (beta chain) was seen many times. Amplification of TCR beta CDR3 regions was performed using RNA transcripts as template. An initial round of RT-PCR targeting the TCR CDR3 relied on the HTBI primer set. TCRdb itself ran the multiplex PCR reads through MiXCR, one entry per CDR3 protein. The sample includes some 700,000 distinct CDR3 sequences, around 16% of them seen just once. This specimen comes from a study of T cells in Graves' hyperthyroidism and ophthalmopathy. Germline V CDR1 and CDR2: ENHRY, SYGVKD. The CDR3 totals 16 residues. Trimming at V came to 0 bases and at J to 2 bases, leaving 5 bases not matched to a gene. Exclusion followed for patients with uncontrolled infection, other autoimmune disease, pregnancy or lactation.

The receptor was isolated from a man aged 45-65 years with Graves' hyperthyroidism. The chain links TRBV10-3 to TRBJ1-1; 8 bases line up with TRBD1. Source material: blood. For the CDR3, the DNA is TGTGCCATCAGTGAGTCGGGGACAGGCTCAAACACTGAAGCTTTCTTT. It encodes CAISESGTGSNTEAFF.